The rows below give T cell receptor beta chains drawn from one sample of a study of T cell responses to AZD1222 COVID-19 vaccine. Assay: immunoSEQ multiplex PCR; the TCRdb copy retains only in-frame clones and omits some. The sample contains more than 110,000 clones, around nine tenths of which appear only once. Material: peripheral blood, obtained on day 0 of AZD1222 vaccination. These receptors were taken from an adult in good health. The CDR3 runs from the conserved cysteine through the conserved F or W. Each record gives: J gene, CDR3 length, D gene, V gene, clone size, CDR3 protein, CDR3 DNA. The D gene is left open where the match is weak. Clone size appears in some rows only: once, few, many, or a class for an expanded clone.

>TRBJ1-3|13|.|TRBV29-1|.
CSVQGLDGNTIYF
TGCAGCGTTCAGGGACTTGATGGAAACACCATATATTTT
>TRBJ2-1|16|TRBD2|TRBV7-2|.
CASSSLGGRPLIEQFF
TGTGCCAGCAGCTCGCTCGGCGGGAGGCCCTTAATTGAGCAGTTCTTC
>TRBJ2-1|16|TRBD2|TRBV11-2|.
CATREIKREAYNEQFF
TGTGCCACCCGAGAAATCAAGCGGGAAGCCTACAATGAGCAGTTCTTC
>TRBJ2-5|12|.|TRBV2|.
CASRFGGETQYF
TGTGCCAGCAGGTTCGGTGGGGAGACCCAGTACTTC
>TRBJ2-5|13|.|TRBV6-5|.
CASRPGAGGTQYF
TGTGCCAGCAGGCCGGGCGCCGGGGGGACCCAGTACTTC
>TRBJ2-3|18|.|TRBV3-1/TRBV3-2|.
CASSPPGYRTEGTDTQYF
TGTGCCAGCAGCCCACCGGGCTACCGAACCGAGGGGACAGATACGCAGTATTTT
>TRBJ1-1|15|TRBD1|TRBV5-1|once
CASSPRGAGGTEAFF
TGCGCCAGCAGCCCCCGGGGTGCAGGGGGCACTGAAGCTTTCTTT
>TRBJ2-1|19|TRBD2|TRBV27|.
CASRGLGLAGGGRNNEQFF
TGTGCCAGCAGGGGTCTAGGACTAGCGGGAGGGGGGCGAAACAATGAGCAGTTCTTC
>TRBJ2-7|15|.|TRBV27|.
CASSLGTLSSYEQYF
TGTGCCAGCAGTTTAGGTACCTTGAGCTCCTACGAGCAGTACTTC
>TRBJ1-2|15|TRBD1|TRBV19|.
CASSITGRDRGRYTF
TGTGCCAGTAGTATAACGGGGCGGGACAGGGGCCGCTACACCTTC